The clone carrying this T cell receptor (beta chain) was detected a few times. CDR3 length equals 15 residues. Looked up from germline, CDR1 is MNHEY and CDR2 is SVGAGI. V shed 6 bases and J shed 5 bases, with 16 bases lying between them. This sample is drawn from a study of T-cell memory formation after mild COVID-19. TCRdb itself ran the 5' RACE reads through MiXCR, one entry per CDR3 protein. The sample has under 250,000 distinct CDR3 sequences, 10% to 13% seen once. The sequencing sample was made of PBMCs or a T cell subset sorted from them (not recorded which). This chain links TRBV6-5 with TRBJ1-4, with D possibly being TRBD1 (6 bases). This clonotype originated in a man aged 18 to 30 who had mild COVID-19 (a few samples of this study predate the infection). Cell type and time point are not known. CDR3 nucleotide sequence: TGTGCCAGCAGATCCGGGGGGGCAGAAAATGAAAAACTGTTTTTT. It encodes CASRSGGAENEKLFF.